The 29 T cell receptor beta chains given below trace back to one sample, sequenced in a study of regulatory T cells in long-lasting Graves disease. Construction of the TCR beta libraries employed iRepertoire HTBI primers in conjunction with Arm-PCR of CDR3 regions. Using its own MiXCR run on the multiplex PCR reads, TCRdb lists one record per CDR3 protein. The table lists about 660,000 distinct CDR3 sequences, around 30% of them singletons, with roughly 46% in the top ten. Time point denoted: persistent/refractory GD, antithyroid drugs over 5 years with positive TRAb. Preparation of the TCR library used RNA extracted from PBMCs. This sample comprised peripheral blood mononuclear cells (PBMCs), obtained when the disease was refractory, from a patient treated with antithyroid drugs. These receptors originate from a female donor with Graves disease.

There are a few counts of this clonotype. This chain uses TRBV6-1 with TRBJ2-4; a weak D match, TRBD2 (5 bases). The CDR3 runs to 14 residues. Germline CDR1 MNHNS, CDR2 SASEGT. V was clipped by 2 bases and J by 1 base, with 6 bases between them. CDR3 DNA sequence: TGTGCCAGCAGTGAAACGGGGGCCAAAAACATTCAGTACTTC. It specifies CASSETGAKNIQYF.

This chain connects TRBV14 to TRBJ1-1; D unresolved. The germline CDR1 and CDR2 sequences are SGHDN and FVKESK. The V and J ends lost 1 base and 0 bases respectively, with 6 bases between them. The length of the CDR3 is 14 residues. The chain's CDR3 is CASSQVQLNTEAFF. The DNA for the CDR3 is TGTGCCAGCAGCCAAGTTCAGTTGAACACTGAAGCTTTCTTT.

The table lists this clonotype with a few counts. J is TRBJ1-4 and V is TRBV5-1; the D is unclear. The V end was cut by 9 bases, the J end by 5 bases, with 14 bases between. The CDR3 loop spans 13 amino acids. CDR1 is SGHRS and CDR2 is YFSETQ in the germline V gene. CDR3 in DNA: TGCGCCACCCGCAGACAAGGGAATGAAAAACTGTTTTTT. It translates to CATRRQGNEKLFF.

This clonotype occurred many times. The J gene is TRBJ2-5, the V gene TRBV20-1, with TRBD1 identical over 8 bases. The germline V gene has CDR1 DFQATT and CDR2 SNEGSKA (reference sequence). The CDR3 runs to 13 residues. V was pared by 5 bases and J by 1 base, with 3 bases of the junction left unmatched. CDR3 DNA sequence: TGCAGTGCTGAGGGGACAGGCCAAGAGACCCAGTACTTC. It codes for CSAEGTGQETQYF.

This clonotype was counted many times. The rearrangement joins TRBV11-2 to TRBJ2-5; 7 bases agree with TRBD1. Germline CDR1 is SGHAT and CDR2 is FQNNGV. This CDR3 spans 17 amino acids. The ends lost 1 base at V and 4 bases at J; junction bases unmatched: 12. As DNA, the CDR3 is TGTGCCAGCAGCTTAGCCTCTACAGACAGGGCTCGAGAGACCCAGTACTTC. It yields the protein CASSLASTDRARETQYF. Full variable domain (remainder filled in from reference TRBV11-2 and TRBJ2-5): EAGVAQSPRYKIIEKRQSVAFWCNPISGHATLYWYQQILGQGPKLLIQFQNNGVVDDSQLPKDRFSAERLKGVDSTLKIQPAKLEDSAVYLCASSLASTDRARETQYFGPGTRLLVL.

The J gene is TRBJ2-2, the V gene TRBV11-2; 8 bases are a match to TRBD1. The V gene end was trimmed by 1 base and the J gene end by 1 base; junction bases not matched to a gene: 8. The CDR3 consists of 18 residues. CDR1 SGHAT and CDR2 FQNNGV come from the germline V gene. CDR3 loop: CASSLGTGRGGNTGELFF. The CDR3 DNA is TGTGCCAGCAGCTTAGGGACAGGGCGGGGCGGGAACACCGGGGAGCTGTTTTTT.

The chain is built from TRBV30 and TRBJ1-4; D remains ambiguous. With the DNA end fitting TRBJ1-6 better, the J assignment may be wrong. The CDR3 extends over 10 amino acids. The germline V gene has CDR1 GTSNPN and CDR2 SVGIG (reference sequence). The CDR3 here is CAWSAGHLHF. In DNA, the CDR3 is TGTGCCTGGAGCGCGGGCCATCTCCACTTT.

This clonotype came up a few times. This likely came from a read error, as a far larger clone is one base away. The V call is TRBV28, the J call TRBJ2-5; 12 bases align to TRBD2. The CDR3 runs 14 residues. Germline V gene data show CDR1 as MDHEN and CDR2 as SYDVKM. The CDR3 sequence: CASTPGTSGLEQHF. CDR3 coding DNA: TGTGCCAGCACCCCCGGGACTAGCGGGCTCGAGCAGCACTTC.

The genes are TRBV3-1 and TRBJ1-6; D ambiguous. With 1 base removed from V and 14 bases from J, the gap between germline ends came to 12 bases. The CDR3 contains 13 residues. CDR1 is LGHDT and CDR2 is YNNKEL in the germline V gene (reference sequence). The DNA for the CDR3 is TGTGCCAGCAGCCAAGGTACCGGACCCACCCTCCACTTT. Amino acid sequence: CASSQGTGPTLHF.

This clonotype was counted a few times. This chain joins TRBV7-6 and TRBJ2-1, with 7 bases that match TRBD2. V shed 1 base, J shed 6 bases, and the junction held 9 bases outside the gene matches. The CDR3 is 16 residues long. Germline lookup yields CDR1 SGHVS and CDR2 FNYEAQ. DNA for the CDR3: TGTGCCAGCAGCTTAGTCAGGGAGGGCAGTAGCAATGAGCAGTTCTTC. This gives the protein CASSLVREGSSNEQFF.

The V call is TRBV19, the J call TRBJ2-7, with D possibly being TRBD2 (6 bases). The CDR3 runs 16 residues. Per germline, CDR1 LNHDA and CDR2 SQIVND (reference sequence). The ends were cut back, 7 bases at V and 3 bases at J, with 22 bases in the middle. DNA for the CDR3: TGTGCCAGTATTTGTTCTCACGGGAGAGATCTCTACGAGCAGTACTTC. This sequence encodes CASICSHGRDLYEQYF.

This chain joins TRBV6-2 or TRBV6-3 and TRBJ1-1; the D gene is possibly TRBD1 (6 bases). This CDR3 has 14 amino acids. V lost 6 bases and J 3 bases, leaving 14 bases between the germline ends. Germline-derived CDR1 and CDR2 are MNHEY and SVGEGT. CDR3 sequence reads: CASREGHRYTEAFF. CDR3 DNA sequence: TGTGCCAGCAGAGAGGGACATCGTTACACTGAAGCTTTCTTT.

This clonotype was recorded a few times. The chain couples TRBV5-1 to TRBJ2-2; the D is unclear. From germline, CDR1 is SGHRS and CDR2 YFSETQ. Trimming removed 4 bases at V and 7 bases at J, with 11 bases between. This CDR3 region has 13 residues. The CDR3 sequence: CASSPTVSGELFF. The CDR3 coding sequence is TGCGCCAGCAGCCCGACTGTGAGCGGGGAGCTGTTTTTT.

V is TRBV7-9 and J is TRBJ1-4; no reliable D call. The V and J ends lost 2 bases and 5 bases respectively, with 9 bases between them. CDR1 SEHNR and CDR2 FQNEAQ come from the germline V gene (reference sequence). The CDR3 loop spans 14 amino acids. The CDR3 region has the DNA TGTGCCAGCAGCTTAAGCCAGCAAAATGAAAAACTGTTTTTT. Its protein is CASSLSQQNEKLFF.

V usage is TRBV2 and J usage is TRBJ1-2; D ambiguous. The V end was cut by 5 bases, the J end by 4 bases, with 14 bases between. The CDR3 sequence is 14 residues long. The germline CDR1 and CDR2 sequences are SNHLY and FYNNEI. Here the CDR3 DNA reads TGTGCCAGCAGTTTTTCCGACGGGATCTATGGCTACACCTTC. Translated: CASSFSDGIYGYTF.

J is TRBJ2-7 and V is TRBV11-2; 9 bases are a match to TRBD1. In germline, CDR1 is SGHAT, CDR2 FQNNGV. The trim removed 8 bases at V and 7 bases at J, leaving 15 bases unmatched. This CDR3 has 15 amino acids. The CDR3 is CASHRPGQGSWEQYF. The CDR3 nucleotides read TGTGCCAGCCACAGGCCGGGACAGGGATCTTGGGAGCAGTACTTC.

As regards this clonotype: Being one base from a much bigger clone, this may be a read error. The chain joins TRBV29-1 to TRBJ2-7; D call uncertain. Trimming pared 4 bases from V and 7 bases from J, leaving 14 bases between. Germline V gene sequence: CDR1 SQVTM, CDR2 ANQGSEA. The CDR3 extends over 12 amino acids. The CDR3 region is CSVGSVHNEQYF. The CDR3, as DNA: TGCAGCGTTGGTTCGGTCCACAATGAGCAGTACTTC.

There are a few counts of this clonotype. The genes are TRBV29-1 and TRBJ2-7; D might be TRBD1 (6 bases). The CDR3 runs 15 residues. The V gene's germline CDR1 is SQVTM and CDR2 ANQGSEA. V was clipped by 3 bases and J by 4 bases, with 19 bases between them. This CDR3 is CSVEGHGDPNYEQYF. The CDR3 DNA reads TGCAGCGTTGAGGGACACGGAGACCCCAATTACGAGCAGTACTTC.

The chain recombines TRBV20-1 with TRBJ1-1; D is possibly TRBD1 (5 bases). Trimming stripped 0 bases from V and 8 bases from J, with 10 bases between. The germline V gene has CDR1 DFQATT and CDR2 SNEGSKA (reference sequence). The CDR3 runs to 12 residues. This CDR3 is CSARDDGGEAFF. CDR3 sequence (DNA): TGCAGTGCTAGAGATGACGGGGGGGAAGCTTTCTTT.

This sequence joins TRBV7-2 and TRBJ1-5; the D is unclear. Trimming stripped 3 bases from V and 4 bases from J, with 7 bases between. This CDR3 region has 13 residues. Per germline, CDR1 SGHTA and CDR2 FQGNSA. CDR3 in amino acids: CASSFRMNQPQHF. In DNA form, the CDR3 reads TGTGCCAGCAGCTTCAGGATGAATCAGCCCCAGCATTTT.

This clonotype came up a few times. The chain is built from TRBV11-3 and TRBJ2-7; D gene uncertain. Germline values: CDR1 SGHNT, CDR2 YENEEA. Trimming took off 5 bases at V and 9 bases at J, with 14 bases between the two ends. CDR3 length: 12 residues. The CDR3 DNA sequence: TGTGCCAGCAGCAAGCACACTACGATGCAGTACTTC. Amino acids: CASSKHTTMQYF.

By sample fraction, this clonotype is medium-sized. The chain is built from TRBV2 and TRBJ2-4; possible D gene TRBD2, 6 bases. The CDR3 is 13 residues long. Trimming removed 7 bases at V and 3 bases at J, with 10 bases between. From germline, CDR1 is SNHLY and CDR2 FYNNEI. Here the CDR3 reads CASIQGGKNIQYF. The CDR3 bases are TGTGCCAGCATCCAGGGAGGCAAAAACATTCAGTACTTC.

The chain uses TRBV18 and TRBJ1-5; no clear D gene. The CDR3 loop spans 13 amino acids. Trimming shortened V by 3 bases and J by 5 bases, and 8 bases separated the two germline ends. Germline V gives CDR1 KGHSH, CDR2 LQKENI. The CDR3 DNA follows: TGTGCCAGCTCACCCCAGCCCTATCAGCCCCAGCATTTT. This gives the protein CASSPQPYQPQHF.

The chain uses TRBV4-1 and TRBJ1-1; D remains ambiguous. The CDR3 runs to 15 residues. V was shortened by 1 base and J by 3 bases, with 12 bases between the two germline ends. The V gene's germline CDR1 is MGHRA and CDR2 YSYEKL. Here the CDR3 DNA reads TGCGCCAGCAGCCAAGGTCCCTCTAGGGACACTGAAGCTTTCTTT. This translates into CASSQGPSRDTEAFF.

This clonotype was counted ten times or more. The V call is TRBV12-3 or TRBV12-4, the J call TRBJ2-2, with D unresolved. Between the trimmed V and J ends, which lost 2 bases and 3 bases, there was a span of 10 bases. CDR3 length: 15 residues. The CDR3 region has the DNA TGTGCCAGCAGTTTACCGTCTGGGGACACCGGGGAGCTGTTTTTT. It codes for CASSLPSGDTGELFF.

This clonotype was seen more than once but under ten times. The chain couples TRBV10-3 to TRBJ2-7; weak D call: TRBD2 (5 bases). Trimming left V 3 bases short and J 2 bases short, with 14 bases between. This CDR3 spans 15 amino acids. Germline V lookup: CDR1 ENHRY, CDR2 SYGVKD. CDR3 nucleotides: TGTGCCATCAGTGATGACGAGGGAAAGACCTACGAGCAGTACTTC. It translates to CAISDDEGKTYEQYF.

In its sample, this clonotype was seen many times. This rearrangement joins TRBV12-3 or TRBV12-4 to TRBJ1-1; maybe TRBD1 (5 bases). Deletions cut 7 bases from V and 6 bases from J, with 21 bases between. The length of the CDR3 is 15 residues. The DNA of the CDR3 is TGTGCCAGCACCTGGGGGGGGGAGGGTGTTGCTGAAGCTTTCTTT. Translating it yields CASTWGGEGVAEAFF.

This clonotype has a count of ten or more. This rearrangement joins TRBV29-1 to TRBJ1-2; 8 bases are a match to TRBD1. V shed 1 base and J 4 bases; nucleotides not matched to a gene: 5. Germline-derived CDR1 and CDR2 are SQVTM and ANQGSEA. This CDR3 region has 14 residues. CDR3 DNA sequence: TGCAGCGTTGAAGCCCCGGGACAGGTCTATGGCTACACCTTC. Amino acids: CSVEAPGQVYGYTF. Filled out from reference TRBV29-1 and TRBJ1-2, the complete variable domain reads SAVISQKPSRDICQRGTSLTIQCQVDSQVTMMFWYRQQPGQSLTLIATANQGSEATYESGFVIDKFPISRPNLTFSTLTVSNMSPEDSSIYLCSVEAPGQVYGYTFGSGTRLTVV.

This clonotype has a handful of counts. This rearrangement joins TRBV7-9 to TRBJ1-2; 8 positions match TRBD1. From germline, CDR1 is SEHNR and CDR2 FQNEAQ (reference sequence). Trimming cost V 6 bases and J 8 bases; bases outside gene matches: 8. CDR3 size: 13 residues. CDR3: CASSFFDRGGYTF. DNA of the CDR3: TGTGCCAGCAGTTTCTTCGACAGGGGCGGCTACACCTTC.